This passage covers 14 T cell receptor beta chains from one sample sequenced in a study of T cells in Graves' hyperthyroidism and ophthalmopathy. Amplification yielded TCR beta CDR3 regions, with RNA transcripts as the source. First-round RT-PCR of the TCR CDR3 relied on the HTBI primer set. TCRdb reprocessed the multiplex PCR reads via MiXCR and lists one record per CDR3 protein. The sample yields a few hundred thousand distinct CDR3 sequences, roughly 22% seen once. The specimen was blood. The receptor set was obtained from a man under 40 with Graves' ophthalmopathy.

This clonotype is categorized as large (0.1 to 1%). The rearrangement links TRBV5-1 to TRBJ1-1; 10 bases align to TRBD1. Germline lookup yields CDR1 SGHRS and CDR2 YFSETQ. Trimming removed 4 bases from V and 5 bases from J; junction bases left unmatched: 5. This CDR3 has 14 residues. The CDR3: CASSSGQGGTEAFF. CDR3 bases: TGCGCCAGCAGCAGCGGACAGGGGGGGACTGAAGCTTTCTTT.

As concerns this clonotype: One base away lies a much larger clone, so this may be a sequencing read error. V gene TRBV7-2 combines with J gene TRBJ2-1, with TRBD2 identical over 8 bases. The CDR3 contains 14 residues. Per the germline V gene, CDR1 is SGHTA and CDR2 is FQGNSA. CDR3 protein: CASSLASGNNEQSF. CDR3 DNA: TGTGCCAGCAGCTTAGCTAGCGGGAACAATGAGCAGTCCTTC.

The J gene is TRBJ2-3, the V gene TRBV7-2; the D is unclear. The V end was cut by 0 bases, the J end by 0 bases, with 7 bases between. The CDR3 is 15 amino acids. The germline V gene encodes CDR1 SGHTA and CDR2 FQGNSA. DNA of the CDR3: TGTGCCAGCAGCTTAGCTCCGGAGAGCACAGATACGCAGTATTTT. The encoded protein is CASSLAPESTDTQYF.

At least ten counts were recorded for this clonotype. CDR3 bases: TGTGCCATAGGGGGGACAGGGGCCCGAAGACAGCCCCAGCATTTT. Translating it yields CAIGGTGARRQPQHF. The gene calls are TRBV2 and TRBJ1-5, with TRBD1 matching 10 bases. The V and J ends lost 10 bases and 7 bases, in that order; junction bases with no gene match: 13. Germline lookup yields CDR1 SNHLY and CDR2 FYNNEI. This CDR3 is 15 amino acids long.

This clonotype has more than one count but fewer than ten. This sequence joins TRBV27 and TRBJ2-3; D remains unclear. Trimming shortened V by 2 bases and J by 2 bases, and 14 bases separated the two germline ends. Germline CDR1 reads MNHEY; CDR2 reads SMNVEV (reference sequence). The CDR3 contains 16 residues. This CDR3 reads CASSLPGSSPTDTQYF. CDR3 DNA sequence: TGTGCCAGCAGTTTACCCGGCAGCTCCCCCACAGATACGCAGTATTTT.

There are a few counts of this clonotype. This sequence joins TRBV25-1 and TRBJ2-1; D is undetermined. CDR1 and CDR2 (germline): MGHDK, SYGVNS. V was pared by 1 base and J by 4 bases, with 11 bases between. This CDR3 spans 15 amino acids. In nucleotides, the CDR3 is TGTGCCAGCAGTGAATGGTACGGCCAGTACAATGAGCAGTTCTTC. Its translation: CASSEWYGQYNEQFF.

V usage is TRBV9 and J usage is TRBJ2-1; 13 bases fit TRBD2. The germline CDR1 and CDR2 sequences are SGDLS and YYNGEE. The CDR3 is made up of 14 amino acids. J was trimmed by 10 bases and V by 4 bases; bases with no gene match: 5. Here the CDR3 reads CASSTGTSGMEQFF. The DNA for the CDR3 is TGTGCCAGCAGCACCGGGACTAGCGGGATGGAGCAGTTCTTC.

This clonotype was seen a handful of times. This rearrangement joins TRBV27 to TRBJ1-5, with TRBD1 as a possible D gene (5 bases). This CDR3 comprises 12 residues. Germline CDR1 is MNHEY and CDR2 is SMNVEV (reference sequence). The ends were cut back, 11 bases at V and 5 bases at J, with 13 bases in the middle. This chain's CDR3 is CASGPPHQPQHF. The CDR3 DNA reads as TGTGCCTCAGGGCCCCCCCATCAGCCCCAGCATTTT.

Only a few counts were recorded for this clonotype. The chain joins TRBV29-1 to TRBJ2-7, with 8 bases lining up with TRBD2. The CDR3 has 14 amino acids. The germline CDR1 and CDR2 sequences are SQVTM and ANQGSEA. The trim removed 4 bases at V and 6 bases at J, leaving 11 bases unmatched. CDR3 loop: CSVVPGGTGREQYF. The CDR3 DNA reads as TGCAGCGTTGTGCCGGGGGGGACTGGACGCGAGCAGTACTTC.

Only a few counts were recorded for this clonotype. The chain combines TRBV12-5 with TRBJ2-2; D is unresolved. V lost 4 bases and J lost 7, with 7 bases in between. Per the germline V gene, CDR1 is LGHNT and CDR2 is FRNRAP. The CDR3 has 12 amino acids. CDR3 DNA sequence: TGTGCTAGTGGTTCGTCTGGCGGGGAGCTGTTTTTT. Its protein is CASGSSGGELFF.

The CDR3 DNA reads TGCGCCAGCAGCCAACCAGGGGGAAACAACTATGGCTACACCTTC. Encoded protein: CASSQPGGNNYGYTF. The chain uses TRBV4-1 and TRBJ1-2, with 7 bases matching TRBD1. Germline-derived CDR1 and CDR2 are MGHRA and YSYEKL. V was pared by 2 bases and J by 2 bases, with 5 bases of the junction left unmatched. The CDR3 runs to 15 residues.

This clonotype was seen more than once but under ten times. This rearrangement joins TRBV20-1 to TRBJ1-1, with 8 positions matching TRBD1. The CDR3 contains 15 residues. Germline V CDR1 and CDR2: DFQATT, SNEGSKA (reference sequence). V gave up 3 bases and J gave up 0 bases; unmatched junction bases: 6. CDR3 DNA sequence: TGCAGTGCTAGGGATAGACAGGGGATGAACACTGAAGCTTTCTTT. It is translated as CSARDRQGMNTEAFF.

The V call is TRBV12-3 or TRBV12-4, the J call TRBJ2-1; D gene unclear. This CDR3 is 14 amino acids long. V was shortened by 2 bases and J by 12 bases, with 17 bases between the two germline ends. CDR3 nucleotide sequence: TGTGCCAGCAGTTTAACCGTACCCCCACGCGGGCAGTTCTTC. Translated, it gives CASSLTVPPRGQFF.

The chain is built from TRBV3-1 and TRBJ2-1, with D perhaps TRBD2 (7 bases). The CDR3 runs 13 residues. Germline V CDR1 and CDR2: LGHDT, YNNKEL (reference sequence). V lost 1 base and J 10 bases, leaving 11 bases between the germline ends. DNA of the CDR3: TGTGCCAGCAGCCAAGTCGGGGGGCGAGAGCAGTTCTTC. Its translation is CASSQVGGREQFF.